Listed here are 5 T cell receptor beta chains from one sample, sequenced in a study. TCRdb reanalysed the RT-PCR reads using MiXCR and keeps one entry per CDR3 protein. This table holds about 680,000 distinct CDR3 sequences, 14% found once. The sample consisted of memory CD4+ T cells from blood. The receptors here all came from a female donor in good health, serving as a healthy control.

The V call is TRBV6-2 or TRBV6-3, the J call TRBJ2-4; 10 bases map to TRBD2. Unmatched junction bases numbered 4, after V lost 2 bases and J lost 0 bases. The CDR3 consists of 17 residues. Germline assignment: CDR1 MNHEY and CDR2 SVGEGT. CDR3 sequence reads: CASSYEGLAVAKNIQYF. The CDR3 DNA follows: TGTGCCAGCAGTTACGAAGGACTAGCGGTAGCCAAAAACATTCAGTACTTC.

V usage is TRBV20-1 and J usage is TRBJ1-2; D ambiguous. Trimming left V 0 bases short and J 4 bases short, with 9 bases between. CDR3 length: 13 amino acids. Germline CDR1 reads DFQATT; CDR2 reads SNEGSKA (reference sequence). The chain's CDR3 is CSARDLGVYGYTF. DNA of the CDR3: TGCAGTGCTAGAGATCTCGGGGTCTATGGCTACACCTTC.

The rearrangement joins TRBV18 to TRBJ2-7; 9 bases are shared with TRBD2. V lost 4 bases, J lost 3 bases, and 4 bases stayed unmatched. Germline V lookup: CDR1 KGHSH, CDR2 LQKENI. This CDR3 has 14 residues. Written as DNA, the CDR3 is TGTGCCAGCTCACAGGAGACTAGCGGCTACGAGCAGTACTTC. This gives the protein CASSQETSGYEQYF.

This clonotype was seen more than once but under ten times. This chain connects TRBV11-2 to TRBJ2-3; D may be TRBD1 or TRBD2 (5 bases each). Trimming took off 4 bases at V and 8 bases at J, with 16 bases between the two ends. CDR3 size: 14 residues. Per the germline V gene, CDR1 is SGHAT and CDR2 is FQNNGV. The CDR3 loop is CASSSNRGWVTQYF. CDR3 nucleotide sequence: TGTGCCAGCAGCTCCAACCGGGGCTGGGTTACGCAGTATTTT. Variable domain in full (rest from reference TRBV11-2 and TRBJ2-3): EAGVAQSPRYKIIEKRQSVAFWCNPISGHATLYWYQQILGQGPKLLIQFQNNGVVDDSQLPKDRFSAERLKGVDSTLKIQPAKLEDSAVYLCASSSNRGWVTQYFGPGTRLTVL.

This clonotype appeared a few times. The chain joins TRBV20-1 to TRBJ2-3; D call uncertain. Between the trimmed V and J ends, which lost 6 bases and 2 bases, there was a span of 9 bases. The CDR3 covers 12 residues. Germline CDR1 and CDR2: DFQATT and SNEGSKA (reference sequence). The CDR3 here is CSANANTDTQYF. The CDR3 DNA is TGCAGTGCAAACGCCAACACAGATACGCAGTATTTT.